This T cell receptor (beta chain) comes out of a study of glioma-infiltrating T cells. About the research overall: WHO grade II oligodendrogliomas or astrocytomas, plus non-recurrent WHO grade IV glioblastomas, were sampled.

Amplification of TCR alpha and beta CDR3 regions from RNA used iRepertoire nested multiplex PCR. Input was 100-400 ng of tissue mRNA or PBMC total RNA. One entry per CDR3 protein results from TCRdb running MiXCR on the multiplex PCR reads. Among about 400,000 distinct CDR3 sequences listed, about 40% were seen once. The source material was glioma tissue, nonneoplastic brain tissue, or PBMCs (not recorded which). The TCR was taken from a human donor with low-grade glioma or glioblastoma, undergoing nonglioma brain surgery, or in good health (not recorded which).

This CDR3 is CASSGRGPNEQFF. CDR3 bases: TGTGCCAGTAGTGGCAGGGGGCCTAATGAGCAGTTCTTC. The V gene is TRBV19, the J gene TRBJ2-1, with TRBD1 matching 8 bases. Germline lookup yields CDR1 LNHDA and CDR2 SQIVND (reference sequence). V dropped 5 bases and J dropped 7; count of bases not matched to a gene: 4. This CDR3 contains 13 residues.